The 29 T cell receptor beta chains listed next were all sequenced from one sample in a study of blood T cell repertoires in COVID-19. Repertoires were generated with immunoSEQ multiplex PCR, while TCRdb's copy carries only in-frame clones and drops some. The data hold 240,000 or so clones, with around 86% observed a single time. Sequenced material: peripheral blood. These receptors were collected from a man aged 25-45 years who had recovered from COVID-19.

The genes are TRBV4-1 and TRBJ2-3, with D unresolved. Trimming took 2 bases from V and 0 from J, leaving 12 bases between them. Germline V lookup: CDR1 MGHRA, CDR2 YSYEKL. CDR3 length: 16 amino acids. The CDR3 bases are TGCGCCAGCAGCCAATTACCAGGTTCGAGCACAGATACGCAGTATTTT. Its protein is CASSQLPGSSTDTQYF.

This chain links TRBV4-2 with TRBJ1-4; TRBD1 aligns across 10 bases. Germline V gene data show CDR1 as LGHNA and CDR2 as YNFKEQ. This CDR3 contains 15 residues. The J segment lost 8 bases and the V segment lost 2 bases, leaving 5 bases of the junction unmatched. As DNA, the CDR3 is TGTGCCAGCAGCCAACGACAGGGGGCAGGGGAAAAACTGTTTTTT. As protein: CASSQRQGAGEKLFF.

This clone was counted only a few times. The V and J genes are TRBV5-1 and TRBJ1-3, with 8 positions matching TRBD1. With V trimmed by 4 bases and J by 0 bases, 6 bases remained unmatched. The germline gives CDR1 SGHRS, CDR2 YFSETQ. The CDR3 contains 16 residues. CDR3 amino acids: CASSPGQVISGNTIYF. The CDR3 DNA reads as TGCGCCAGCAGCCCGGGACAGGTCATCTCTGGAAACACCATATATTTT.

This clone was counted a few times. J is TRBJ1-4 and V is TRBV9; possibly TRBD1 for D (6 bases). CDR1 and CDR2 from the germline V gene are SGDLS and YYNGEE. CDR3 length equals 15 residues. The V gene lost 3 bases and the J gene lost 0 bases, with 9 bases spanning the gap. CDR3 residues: CASSEEGATNEKLFF. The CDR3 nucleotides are TGTGCCAGCAGCGAAGAGGGGGCAACTAATGAAAAACTGTTTTTT.

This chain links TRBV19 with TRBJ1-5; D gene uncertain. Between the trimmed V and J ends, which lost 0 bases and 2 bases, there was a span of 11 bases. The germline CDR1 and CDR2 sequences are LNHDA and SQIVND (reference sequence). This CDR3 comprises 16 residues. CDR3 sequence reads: CASSIEPPRGNQPQHF. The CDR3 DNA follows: TGTGCCAGTAGTATAGAGCCCCCCCGGGGCAATCAGCCCCAGCATTTT.

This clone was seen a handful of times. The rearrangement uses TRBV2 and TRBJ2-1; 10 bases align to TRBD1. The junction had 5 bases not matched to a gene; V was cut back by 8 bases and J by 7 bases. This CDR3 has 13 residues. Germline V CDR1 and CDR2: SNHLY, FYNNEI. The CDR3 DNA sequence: TGTGCCAGCGGGGACAGGGGAAGGAATGAGCAGTTCTTC. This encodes CASGDRGRNEQFF.

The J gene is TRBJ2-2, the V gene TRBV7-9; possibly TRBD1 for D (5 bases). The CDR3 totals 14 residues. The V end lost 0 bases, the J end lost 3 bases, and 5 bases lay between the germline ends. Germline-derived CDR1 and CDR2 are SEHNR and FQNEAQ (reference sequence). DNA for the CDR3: TGTGCCAGCAGCTTAGCAGGGGACACCGGGGAGCTGTTTTTT. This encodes CASSLAGDTGELFF.

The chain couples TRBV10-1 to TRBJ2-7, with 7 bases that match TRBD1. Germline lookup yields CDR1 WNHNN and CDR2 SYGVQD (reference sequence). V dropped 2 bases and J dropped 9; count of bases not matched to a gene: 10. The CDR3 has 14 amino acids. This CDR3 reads CASSEGTVYVGQYF. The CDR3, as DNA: TGCGCCAGCAGTGAGGGGACAGTTTACGTTGGGCAGTACTTC.

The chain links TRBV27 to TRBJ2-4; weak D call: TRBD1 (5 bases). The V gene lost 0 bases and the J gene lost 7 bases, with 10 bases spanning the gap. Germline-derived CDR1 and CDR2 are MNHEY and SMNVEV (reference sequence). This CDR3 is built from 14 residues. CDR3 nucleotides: TGTGCCAGCAGTTTATCTTGGGGCGATAACATTCAGTACTTC. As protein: CASSLSWGDNIQYF.

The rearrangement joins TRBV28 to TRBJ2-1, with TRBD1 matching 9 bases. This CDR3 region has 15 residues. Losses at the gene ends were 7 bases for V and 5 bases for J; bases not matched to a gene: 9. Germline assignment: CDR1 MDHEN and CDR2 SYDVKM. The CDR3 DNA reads TGTGCCAGCACCATACAGGGGGCTGGACACAATGAGCAGTTCTTC. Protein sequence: CASTIQGAGHNEQFF.

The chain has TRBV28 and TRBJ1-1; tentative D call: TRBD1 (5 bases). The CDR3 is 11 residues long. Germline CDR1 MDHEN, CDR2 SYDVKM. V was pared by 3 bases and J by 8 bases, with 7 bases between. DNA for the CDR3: TGTGCCAGCAGTTTGTACAGGGAAGCTTTCTTT. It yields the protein CASSLYREAFF.

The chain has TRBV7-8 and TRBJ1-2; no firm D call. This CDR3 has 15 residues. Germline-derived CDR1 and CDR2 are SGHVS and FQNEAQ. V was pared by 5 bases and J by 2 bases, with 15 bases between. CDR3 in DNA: TGTGCCAGCAGCCCCTTCAGGAATCTCAACTATGGCTACACCTTC. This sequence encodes CASSPFRNLNYGYTF.

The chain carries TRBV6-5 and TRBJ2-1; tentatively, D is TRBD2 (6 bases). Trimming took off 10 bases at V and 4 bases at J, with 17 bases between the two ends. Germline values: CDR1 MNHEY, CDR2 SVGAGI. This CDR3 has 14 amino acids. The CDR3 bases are TGTGCCATCACCGCGGGACGGAATTACAATGAGCAGTTCTTC. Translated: CAITAGRNYNEQFF.

CDR3 sequence (DNA): TGCGCCAGCAGCCAGGGGGACATAACCGGGGAGCTGTTTTTT. Protein: CASSQGDITGELFF. This chain joins TRBV4-1 and TRBJ2-2; D possibly corresponds to TRBD1 (6 bases). Germline CDR1 is MGHRA and CDR2 is YSYEKL. Deletions cut 3 bases from V and 5 bases from J, with 10 bases between. This CDR3 comprises 14 residues.

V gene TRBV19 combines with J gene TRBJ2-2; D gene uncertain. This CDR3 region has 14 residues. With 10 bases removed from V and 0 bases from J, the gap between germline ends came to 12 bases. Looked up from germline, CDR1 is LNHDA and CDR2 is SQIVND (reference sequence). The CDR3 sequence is CATSQASNTGELFF. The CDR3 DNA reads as TGTGCCACATCCCAGGCCTCGAACACCGGGGAGCTGTTTTTT.

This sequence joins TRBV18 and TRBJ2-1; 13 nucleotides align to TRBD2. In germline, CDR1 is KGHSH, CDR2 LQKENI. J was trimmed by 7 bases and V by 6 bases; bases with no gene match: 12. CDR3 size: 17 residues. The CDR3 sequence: CASSQTSGGALWNEQFF. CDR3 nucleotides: TGTGCCAGCTCCCAAACTAGCGGGGGGGCCCTTTGGAATGAGCAGTTCTTC.

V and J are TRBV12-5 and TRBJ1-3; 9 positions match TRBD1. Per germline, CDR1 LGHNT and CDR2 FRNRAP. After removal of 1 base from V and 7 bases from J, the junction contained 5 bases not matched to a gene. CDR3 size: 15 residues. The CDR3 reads CASGLGTGESNTIYF. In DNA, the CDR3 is TGTGCTAGTGGTTTGGGGACAGGGGAATCGAACACCATATATTTT.

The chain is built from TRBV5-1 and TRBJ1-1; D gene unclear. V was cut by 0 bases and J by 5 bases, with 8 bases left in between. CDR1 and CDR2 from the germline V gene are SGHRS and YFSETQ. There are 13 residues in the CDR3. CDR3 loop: CASSLDSSTEAFF. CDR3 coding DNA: TGCGCCAGCAGCTTGGATTCGTCTACTGAAGCTTTCTTT.

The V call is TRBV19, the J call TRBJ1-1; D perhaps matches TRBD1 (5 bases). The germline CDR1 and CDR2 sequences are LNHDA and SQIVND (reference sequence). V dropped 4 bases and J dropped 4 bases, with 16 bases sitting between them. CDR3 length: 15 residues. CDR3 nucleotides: TGTGCCAGTAGTAATCCGGGCCCAGGGTCCACTGAAGCTTTCTTT. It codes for CASSNPGPGSTEAFF.

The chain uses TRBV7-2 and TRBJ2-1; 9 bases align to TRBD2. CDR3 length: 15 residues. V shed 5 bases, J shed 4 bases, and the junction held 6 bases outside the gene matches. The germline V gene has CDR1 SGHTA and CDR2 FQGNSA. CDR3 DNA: TGTGCCAGCAGCAACGGCGGGGGGGCATACAATGAGCAGTTCTTC. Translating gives CASSNGGGAYNEQFF.

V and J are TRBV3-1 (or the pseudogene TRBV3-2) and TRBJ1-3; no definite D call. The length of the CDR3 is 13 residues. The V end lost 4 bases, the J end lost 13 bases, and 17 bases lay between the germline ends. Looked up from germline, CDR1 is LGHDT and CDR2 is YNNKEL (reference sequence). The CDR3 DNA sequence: TGTGCCAGCAGCCGCCCCGAGCGGCCCCTGATATATTTT. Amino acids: CASSRPERPLIYF.

The chain's CDR3 is CASRFGVNTEAFF. Here the CDR3 DNA reads TGTGCCAGTAGATTCGGGGTGAACACTGAAGCTTTCTTT. The rearrangement links TRBV19 to TRBJ1-1; no clear D gene. CDR3 length: 13 amino acids. CDR1 is LNHDA and CDR2 is SQIVND in the germline V gene (reference sequence). Trimming left V 6 bases short and J 0 bases short, with 8 bases between.

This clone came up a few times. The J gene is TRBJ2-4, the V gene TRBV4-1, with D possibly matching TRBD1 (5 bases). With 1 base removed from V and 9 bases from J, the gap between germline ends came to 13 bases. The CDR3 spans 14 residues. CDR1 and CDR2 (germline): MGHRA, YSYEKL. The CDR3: CASSQVSGPSIQYF. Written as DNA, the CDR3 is TGCGCCAGCAGCCAAGTATCAGGGCCCAGCATTCAGTACTTC.

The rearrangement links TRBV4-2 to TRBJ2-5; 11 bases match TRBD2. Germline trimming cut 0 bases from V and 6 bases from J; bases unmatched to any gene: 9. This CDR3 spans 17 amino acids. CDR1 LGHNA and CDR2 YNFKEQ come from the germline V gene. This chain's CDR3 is CASSQDLAGGPAQTQYF. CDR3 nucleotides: TGTGCCAGCAGCCAAGATCTAGCGGGGGGCCCGGCTCAGACCCAGTACTTC.

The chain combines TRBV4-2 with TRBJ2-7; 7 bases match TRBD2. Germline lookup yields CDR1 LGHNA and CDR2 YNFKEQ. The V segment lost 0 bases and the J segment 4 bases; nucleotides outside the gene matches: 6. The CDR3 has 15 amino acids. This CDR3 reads CASSQDRTRIYEQYF. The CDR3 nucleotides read TGTGCCAGCAGCCAAGATAGGACTAGGATATACGAGCAGTACTTC.

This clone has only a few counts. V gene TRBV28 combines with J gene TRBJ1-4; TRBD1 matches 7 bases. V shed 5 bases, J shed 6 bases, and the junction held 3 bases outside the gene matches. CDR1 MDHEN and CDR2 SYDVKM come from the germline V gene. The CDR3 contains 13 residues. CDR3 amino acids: CASSPGQDEKLFF. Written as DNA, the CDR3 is TGTGCCAGCAGTCCCGGACAGGATGAAAAACTGTTTTTT. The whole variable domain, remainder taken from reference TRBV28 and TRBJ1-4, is DVKVTQSSRYLVKRTGEKVFLECVQDMDHENMFWYRQDPGLGLRLIYFSYDVKMKEKGDIPEGYSVSREKKERFSLILESASTNQTSMYLCASSPGQDEKLFFGSGTQLSVL.

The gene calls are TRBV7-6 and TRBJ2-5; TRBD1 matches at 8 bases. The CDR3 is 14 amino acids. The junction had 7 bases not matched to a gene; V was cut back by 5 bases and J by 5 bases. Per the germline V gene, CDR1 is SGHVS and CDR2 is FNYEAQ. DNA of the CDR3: TGTGCCAGCAGCAAAAACAGGGGGTCTGAGACCCAGTACTTC. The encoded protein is CASSKNRGSETQYF.

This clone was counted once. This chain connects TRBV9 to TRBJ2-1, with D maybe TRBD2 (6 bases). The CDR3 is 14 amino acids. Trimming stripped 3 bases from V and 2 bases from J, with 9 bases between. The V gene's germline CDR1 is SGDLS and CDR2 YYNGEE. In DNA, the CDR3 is TGTGCCAGCAGCGCGGACTACACCTACAATGAGCAGTTCTTC. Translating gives CASSADYTYNEQFF.

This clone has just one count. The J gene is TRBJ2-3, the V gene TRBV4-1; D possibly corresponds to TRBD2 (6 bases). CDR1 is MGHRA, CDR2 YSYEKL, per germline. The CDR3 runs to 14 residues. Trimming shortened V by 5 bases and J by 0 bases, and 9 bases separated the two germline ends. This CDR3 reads CASSYGTSTDTQYF. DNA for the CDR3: TGCGCCAGCAGCTATGGGACTAGCACAGATACGCAGTATTTT.